The 23 T cell receptor beta chains given below trace back to one sample, sequenced in a study of tumor-infiltrating lymphocytes in primary liver carcinoma. TCR beta cDNA was prepared out of around 460 ng total RNA by means of a constant-region primer. Construction of TCR beta libraries relied on three successive nested multiplex PCR rounds employing slightly modified ARM-PCR. PCR rounds one and two used TRBV1-TRBV30 forward primers with a C-beta reverse primer for about 9 cycles each. Using its own MiXCR run on the multiplex PCR reads, TCRdb lists one record per CDR3 protein. The sample has 35,000 to 50,000 distinct CDR3 sequences, more than 70% seen once. Joint extraction of RNA and DNA used about 17-33 mg of bulk tissue that was unsorted. Sequencing input: tumor-adjacent normal liver tissue. These receptors all stem from a young woman with primary liver carcinoma and hepatitis B virus infection.

On this clonotype: The junction differs from germline at one of its ends, possibly a read error. The genes are TRBV12-3 or TRBV12-4 and TRBJ2-3; TRBD2 agrees at 10 bases. The CDR3 length is 17 residues. DNA of the CDR3: TGTGCCAGCAGTTCGCCGACAGGAACTAGCGGGAAAGATGCGCATTATTTT. Protein sequence: CASSSPTGTSGKDAHYF.

A remark on this clonotype: Its ends do not fully match the called genes, so a read error is possible. V usage is TRBV11-3 and J usage is TRBJ2-3; a weak D match, TRBD2 (6 bases). Germline CDR1 reads SGHNT; CDR2 reads YENEEA. The CDR3 sequence is 19 residues long. The CDR3 is CASSLGFGTGAGGTDTQYF. The CDR3 coding sequence is TGCGCCAGCAGCTTAGGTTTTGGAACGGGAGCAGGAGGTACAGATACGCAGTATTTT.

This clonotype showed up just a few times. This chain links TRBV5-6 with TRBJ2-6; perhaps TRBD1 as D (6 bases). Germline V gene lookup returns CDR1 SGHDT and CDR2 YYEEEE. The CDR3 spans 17 residues. With 7 bases removed from V and 13 bases from J, the gap between germline ends came to 30 bases. In nucleotides, the CDR3 is TGTGCCAGCGGCCAGGACAGCAGCTTCTCTGGGGCAAATGTCCTGACTTTC. Protein: CASGQDSSFSGANVLTF.

Turning to this clonotype: One junction end does not reproduce the germline sequence, and a read error may be involved. The chain is built from TRBV6-6 and TRBJ1-3; D is ambiguous. Germline CDR1 reads MNHNY; CDR2 reads SVGAGI (reference sequence). The length of the CDR3 is 14 residues. The CDR3 reads CASRDMGSGNTIYF. The CDR3 DNA is TGTGCGAGCAGAGACATGGGAAGTGGAAACACCATATATTTT.

A note on this clonotype: The conserved closing phenylalanine or tryptophan is absent in this CDR3, likely reflecting a read error. It is unclear where the CDR3 begins or ends on the DNA, so no DNA is shown, and the CDR3 is as TCRdb lists it. V gene TRBV12-3 or TRBV12-4 combines with J gene TRBJ2-7. The CDR3 is made up of 12 amino acids, end residues included. CDR3 residues: CASSPDPFGQHL.

As concerns this clonotype: This likely comes from a read error, as the CDR3 has no conserved phenylalanine or tryptophan at its end. The DNA is left out, because the CDR3 cannot be placed on it with certainty; the CDR3 is given as TCRdb lists it. The V gene is TRBV6-1, the J gene TRBJ2-1; TRBD1, the table's D call, was not compared with the DNA. The CDR3 extends over 14 residues, inclusive of both ends. Germline CDR1 MNHNS, CDR2 SASEGT. This CDR3 reads CASGETARYNEHFL.

The J gene is TRBJ2-3, the V gene TRBV7-9; no clear D. From germline, CDR1 is SEHNR and CDR2 FQNEAQ (reference sequence). This CDR3 has 16 residues. V was clipped by 4 bases and J by 5 bases, with 19 bases between them. CDR3 DNA: TGTGCCAGCAGCTCCCGTGACAAGGGATACTTAGATACGCAGTATTTT. Encoded protein: CASSSRDKGYLDTQYF. The complete variable domain, with remaining parts taken from reference TRBV7-9 and TRBJ2-3, reads DTGVSQNPRHKITKRGQNVTFRCDPISEHNRLYWYRQTLGQGPEFLTYFQNEAQLEKSRLLSDRFSAERPKGSFSTLEIQRTEQGDSAMYLCASSSRDKGYLDTQYFGPGTRLTVL.

This chain connects TRBV30 to TRBJ1-1; D is ambiguous. The germline V gene encodes CDR1 GTSNPN and CDR2 SVGIG (reference sequence). This CDR3 comprises 13 residues. The ends were cut back, 4 bases at V and 0 bases at J, with 9 bases in the middle. The CDR3 loop reads CAWTDQVNTEAFF. CDR3 in DNA: TGTGCCTGGACCGACCAGGTGAACACTGAAGCTTTCTTT.

Concerning this clonotype: One end of the junction varies from germline; a read error may be responsible. CDR3 nucleotide sequence: TGTGCCAGCAGCTACCCGTTACAGGTGCTCTACAAGCAGTACTTC. Protein: CASSYPLQVLYKQYF. This rearrangement joins TRBV7-8 to TRBJ2-7; a weak D match, TRBD1 (5 bases). From germline, CDR1 is SGHVS and CDR2 FQNEAQ. The CDR3 contains 15 residues.

The chain joins TRBV7-8 to TRBJ2-3, with D perhaps TRBD2 (6 bases). Germline lookup yields CDR1 SGHVS and CDR2 FQNEAQ. CDR3 length: 16 amino acids. V was cut by 1 base and J by 6 bases, with 17 bases left in between. The CDR3 nucleotides are TGTGCCAGCAGCTTAGGAGAGGGAGGATCTGGTGATACGCAGTATTTT. Translated, it gives CASSLGEGGSGDTQYF.

Note on this clonotype: A junction boundary mismatches the germline segment, possibly from a read error. The CDR3 spells CAISRDCSSYNGQFF. In DNA form, the CDR3 reads TGTGCCATCAGTAGGGACTGCAGCTCCTACAATGGGCAGTTCTTC. The chain couples TRBV6-5 to TRBJ2-1; the D gene is possibly TRBD2 (6 bases). The CDR3 loop spans 15 amino acids. In germline, CDR1 is MNHEY, CDR2 SVGAGI.

As regards this clonotype: An end of the junction differs from the germline gene, which may be a read error. The rearrangement joins TRBV29-1 to TRBJ2-2; a weak D match, TRBD2 (5 bases). Germline CDR1 SQVTM, CDR2 ANQGSEA. This CDR3 is 13 amino acids long. CDR3 nucleotides: TGTAGGGCACGTACGGACTTGACCGGGGAGCTGTTTTTT. Its protein product is CRARTDLTGELFF.

A word on this clonotype: An end of the junction does not agree with germline; a read error may underlie this. CDR3 DNA sequence: TGCGCCAGCAGCTTCCAGGGCAATCAGTCCCAGCATTTT. Amino acids: CASSFQGNQSQHF. The chain links TRBV7-2 to TRBJ1-5; D perhaps matches TRBD1 (5 bases). Germline V lookup: CDR1 SGHTA, CDR2 FQGNSA. The CDR3 has 13 residues.

The chain employs TRBV29-1 and TRBJ2-1; 14 bases match TRBD2. The CDR3 runs 15 residues. Trimming at V came to 2 bases and at J to 15 bases, leaving 12 bases not matched to a gene. Germline V gene data show CDR1 as SQVTM and CDR2 as ANQGSEA. The CDR3 protein is CSVESPGLAGACRFF. In DNA, the CDR3 is TGCAGCGTTGAATCTCCGGGACTAGCGGGAGCCTGCCGGTTCTTC.

A remark on this clonotype: One end of the junction varies from germline; a read error may be responsible. The chain joins TRBV6-1 to TRBJ1-3; D possibly corresponds to TRBD1 (5 bases). CDR3 length: 14 amino acids. CDR1 is MNHNS and CDR2 is SASEGT in the germline V gene. The CDR3 loop is CARSGAASGNTIYF. As DNA, the CDR3 is TGTGCCAGAAGTGGGGCTGCCTCTGGAAACACCATATACTTT.

Regarding this clonotype: One junction end disagrees with the germline gene, perhaps due to a read error. The rearrangement uses TRBV29-1 and TRBJ2-7; 7 bases agree with TRBD2. Germline V gives CDR1 SQVTM, CDR2 ANQGSEA. The CDR3 is made up of 14 amino acids. The CDR3 coding sequence is TGCAGCGTTGAAGAGGGCGAGACTAGCTACAAGCAGTACTTC. It translates to CSVEEGETSYKQYF.

Worth noting for this clonotype: The junction departs from the called germline gene at one end, perhaps through a read error. This chain uses TRBV28 with TRBJ1-6; possible D gene TRBD1, 6 bases. The CDR3 has 15 amino acids. CDR1 MDHEN and CDR2 SYDVKM come from the germline V gene. CDR3: CATSFSHRGSSPLHF. As DNA, the CDR3 is TGTGCCACCAGTTTTTCCCATAGGGGGAGCTCACCCCTCCACTTT.

A remark on this clonotype: In this CDR3 the conserved last residue, phenylalanine or tryptophan, is missing, so a read error is likely. The chain links TRBV11-2 to TRBJ2-7, with unresolved D. The CDR3 covers 11 residues. Deletions cut 9 bases from V and 7 bases from J, with 13 bases between. Germline V CDR1 and CDR2: SGHAT, FQNNGV. CDR3 sequence (DNA): TGTGCCAGGAGTCCAGCCAGTGAGCAGTACACC. Protein: CARSPASEQYT.

Concerning this clonotype itself: This may arise from a read error, as a much more abundant clone is one base away. This chain uses TRBV18 with TRBJ1-6, with D perhaps TRBD1 (6 bases). The V end lost 7 bases, the J end lost 9 bases, and 13 bases lay between the germline ends. Looked up from germline, CDR1 is KGHSH and CDR2 is LQKENI. This CDR3 is built from 13 residues. In nucleotides, the CDR3 is TGTGCCAGCTGGACAGTGGGAGGTTCACCCCTCCACTTT. Protein: CASWTVGGSPLHF.

This clonotype occurred once. The CDR3 does not end in the conserved phenylalanine or tryptophan, so this is likely a read error. The chain couples TRBV11-2 to TRBJ2-3; weak D call: TRBD1 (5 bases). V was shortened by 0 bases and J by 10 bases, with 17 bases between the two germline ends. The CDR3 runs to 15 residues. Germline CDR1 reads SGHAT; CDR2 reads FQNNGV. The CDR3: CASSLEGSVTGAQYC. The CDR3 nucleotides are TGTGCCAGCAGCTTAGAGGGCTCGGTAACAGGAGCGCAGTATTGT.

This clonotype was counted a single time. No conserved phenylalanine or tryptophan is present at the end of the CDR3, so a read error is the likely explanation. This rearrangement joins TRBV5-8 to TRBJ1-5, with a weak D call TRBD1 (5 bases). Per the germline V gene, CDR1 is SGHTS and CDR2 is YDEGEE. The CDR3 is 13 residues long. CDR3 sequence (DNA): TGTGCCAGAAGCTTGAGTGGGGCTCAGCCCCAGCATTCT. Translating gives CARSLSGAQPQHS.

A note on this clonotype: One base away lies a much larger clone, so this may be a sequencing read error. CDR3 amino acids: CASRGAVRGYTF. CDR3 coding DNA: TGTGCCAGCAGGGGGGCAGTAAGAGGCTACACCTTC. The chain carries TRBV12-3 or TRBV12-4 and TRBJ1-2; D possibly corresponds to TRBD1 (6 bases). The CDR3 runs 12 residues. V was pared by 6 bases and J by 8 bases, with 13 bases between.

The genes are TRBV6-6 and TRBJ2-5, with D tentatively TRBD2 (6 bases). The CDR3 extends over 14 amino acids. CDR1 and CDR2 from the germline V gene are MNHNY and SVGAGI (reference sequence). The chain's CDR3 is CTSSYSIGWETQYF. For the CDR3, the DNA is TGTACTAGCAGTTACTCGATAGGATGGGAGACCCAGTACTTC.